A single sample gave rise to the 19 T cell receptor beta chains below, sequenced in a study of blood T cell repertoires in COVID-19 (dated by TCRdb to between 2020 and 2021). Library prep was done by the immunoSEQ multiplex PCR assay. Held by TCRdb, this immuneACCESS table contains in-frame sequences only and omits some clones. Under half of the omission traces to an unresolved V gene where checked; the cause of the rest is unknown. The sample table contains roughly 410,000 clones; only one count was recorded for around 87% of them. The ten largest clones represent 2.3% of the sample. Source material: peripheral blood. These receptors were obtained from a woman in her sixties with COVID-19, enrolled during active disease.

This rearrangement joins TRBV19 to TRBJ2-7; D perhaps matches TRBD1 (6 bases). Germline assignment: CDR1 LNHDA and CDR2 SQIVND (reference sequence). This CDR3 contains 14 residues. Trimming shortened V by 5 bases and J by 2 bases, and 13 bases separated the two germline ends. CDR3 coding DNA: TGTGCCAGTAGTCAAGGGACATTCCCCTACGAGCAGTACTTC. This translates into CASSQGTFPYEQYF.

The V and J genes are TRBV28 and TRBJ1-3; D is uncertain. The germline gives CDR1 MDHEN, CDR2 SYDVKM. Deletions cut 6 bases from V and 4 bases from J, with 16 bases between. CDR3 length: 15 amino acids. CDR3 nucleotide sequence: TGTGCCAGCAGAAGCTCGGGTCCTCGGGGAAACACCATATATTTT. It translates to CASRSSGPRGNTIYF.

V is TRBV28 and J is TRBJ1-1; 8 bases match TRBD1. Germline assignment: CDR1 MDHEN and CDR2 SYDVKM. The CDR3 spans 16 residues. V gave up 5 bases and J gave up 0 bases; unmatched junction bases: 8. CDR3 coding DNA: TGTGCCAGCAGTGACGGAAGGACAGGGTTGAACACTGAAGCTTTCTTT. Translating gives CASSDGRTGLNTEAFF.

The chain links TRBV7-2 to TRBJ1-5, with D tentatively TRBD1 (6 bases). The germline V gene has CDR1 SGHTA and CDR2 FQGNSA. The CDR3 runs 13 residues. The V and J ends lost 4 bases and 13 bases respectively, with 17 bases between them. CDR3 nucleotides: TGTGCCAGCAGCTCCCTCGGGACAACGTCTCAGCATTTT. Encoded protein: CASSSLGTTSQHF. Based on the CDR3 plus reference TRBV7-2 and TRBJ1-5, the full variable domain is GAGVSQSPSNKVTEKGKDVELRCDPISGHTALYWYRQSLGQGLEFLIYFQGNSAPDKSGLPSDRFSAERTGGSVSTLTIQRTQQEDSAVYLCASSSLGTTSQHFGDGTRLSIL.

As DNA, the CDR3 is TGTGGGTCGGGACAGCTTAATCAGCCCCAGCATTTT. Its protein product is CGSGQLNQPQHF. The chain uses TRBV28 and TRBJ1-5; 7 nucleotides line up with TRBD1. Per germline, CDR1 MDHEN and CDR2 SYDVKM. This CDR3 comprises 12 residues.

The chain employs TRBV4-2 and TRBJ2-7; D might be TRBD1 (6 bases). CDR1 and CDR2 (germline): LGHNA, YNFKEQ. The CDR3 consists of 14 residues. Deletions cut 4 bases from V and 2 bases from J, with 12 bases between. The CDR3 protein is CASSRGQRTYEQYF. The DNA of the CDR3 is TGTGCCAGCAGCCGGGGACAAAGAACCTACGAGCAGTACTTC.

The rearrangement links TRBV3-1 (or the pseudogene TRBV3-2) to TRBJ2-1; 9 bases fit TRBD1. The J segment lost 9 bases and the V segment lost 6 bases, leaving 9 bases of the junction unmatched. Looked up from germline, CDR1 is LGHDT and CDR2 is YNNKEL (reference sequence). The CDR3 totals 14 residues. CDR3 sequence (DNA): TGTGCCAGCAGTCGGAGGACAGGGGTCAGTGAGCAGTTCTTC. Encoded protein: CASSRRTGVSEQFF.

This chain connects TRBV5-1 to TRBJ2-7, with D tentatively TRBD2 (5 bases). The CDR3 has 18 amino acids. With 0 bases removed from V and 3 bases from J, the gap between germline ends came to 22 bases. Looked up from germline, CDR1 is SGHRS and CDR2 is YFSETQ. For the CDR3, the DNA is TGCGCCAGCAGCTTGGGGGCTCGGTCGGGGAACATCAACTACGAGCAGTACTTC. It is translated as CASSLGARSGNINYEQYF.

This chain joins TRBV6-5 and TRBJ2-2; weak D call: TRBD2 (7 bases). CDR3 length: 16 residues. The ends were cut back, 0 bases at V and 8 bases at J, with 16 bases in the middle. Germline lookup yields CDR1 MNHEY and CDR2 SVGAGI. CDR3 in amino acids: CASSYSPGGARGELFF. CDR3 in DNA: TGTGCCAGCAGTTACTCGCCGGGGGGCGCGAGGGGGGAGCTGTTTTTT.

As regards this clone: Other DNA sequences in the sample encode the same CDR3. V gene TRBV2 combines with J gene TRBJ2-2; 12 bases are a match to TRBD2. The V and J ends lost 6 bases and 3 bases, in that order; junction bases with no gene match: 2. CDR3 length: 15 amino acids. Germline CDR1 SNHLY, CDR2 FYNNEI. CDR3 in amino acids: CASRLAGGYTGELFF. For the CDR3, the DNA is TGTGCCAGCAGGCTAGCGGGGGGGTACACCGGGGAGCTGTTTTTT.

The chain recombines TRBV10-1 with TRBJ1-5; the D is unclear. The germline CDR1 and CDR2 sequences are WNHNN and SYGVQD (reference sequence). This CDR3 has 18 amino acids. Trimming left V 3 bases short and J 0 bases short, with 18 bases between. The CDR3 coding sequence is TGCGCCAGCAGTGATTTTTATAGCAGAAAAAATAGCAATCAGCCCCAGCATTTT. As protein: CASSDFYSRKNSNQPQHF.

The chain employs TRBV2 and TRBJ2-3; 7 bases line up with TRBD1. The J segment lost 4 bases and the V segment lost 6 bases, leaving 7 bases of the junction unmatched. The CDR3 is 14 residues long. CDR1 is SNHLY, CDR2 FYNNEI, per germline. This chain's CDR3 is CASRGTQGADTQYF. In DNA, the CDR3 is TGTGCCAGCAGAGGGACCCAGGGGGCAGATACGCAGTATTTT.

The gene calls are TRBV7-2 and TRBJ1-6; D uncertain. Trimming pared 1 base from V and 3 bases from J, leaving 13 bases between. CDR3 size: 17 residues. Germline assignment: CDR1 SGHTA and CDR2 FQGNSA. CDR3 sequence reads: CASSLVLVPDYNSPLHF. CDR3 nucleotides: TGTGCCAGCAGCTTAGTGTTAGTACCCGACTATAATTCACCCCTCCACTTT.

The chain carries TRBV30 and TRBJ2-3; D is undetermined. V was shortened by 8 bases and J by 0 bases, with 15 bases between the two germline ends. Germline-derived CDR1 and CDR2 are GTSNPN and SVGIG (reference sequence). This CDR3 is 14 amino acids long. The CDR3 coding sequence is TGTGCCGTCCGTAGCCGCTCTAGCACAGATACGCAGTATTTT. Translation: CAVRSRSSTDTQYF.

The V call is TRBV30, the J call TRBJ1-6; 7 bases fit TRBD1. The CDR3 totals 18 residues. The J segment lost 9 bases and the V segment lost 6 bases, leaving 23 bases of the junction unmatched. Germline CDR1 GTSNPN, CDR2 SVGIG (reference sequence). CDR3 in amino acids: CACQRQGEKEDEGSPLHF. CDR3 in DNA: TGTGCCTGTCAGAGACAGGGAGAAAAGGAGGACGAGGGTTCACCCCTCCACTTT.

The chain recombines TRBV19 with TRBJ1-1, with 7 nucleotides matching TRBD1. Trimming at V came to 5 bases and at J to 2 bases, leaving 11 bases not matched to a gene. The CDR3 totals 16 residues. Germline V CDR1 and CDR2: LNHDA, SQIVND (reference sequence). CDR3 residues: CASSGGGAGGNTEAFF. The CDR3 DNA reads TGTGCCAGTAGTGGAGGGGGCGCAGGTGGAAACACTGAAGCTTTCTTT.

J is TRBJ1-2 and V is TRBV19; D perhaps matches TRBD1 (5 bases). This CDR3 spans 14 amino acids. V was pared by 7 bases and J by 5 bases, with 17 bases between. Germline-derived CDR1 and CDR2 are LNHDA and SQIVND (reference sequence). CDR3: CASTQGPGAYGYTF. The CDR3 DNA sequence: TGTGCCAGTACTCAGGGCCCGGGCGCGTATGGCTACACCTTC.

This clone has only a few counts. This chain connects TRBV11-3 to TRBJ2-5, with TRBD1 identical over 7 bases. The germline V gene has CDR1 SGHNT and CDR2 YENEEA. V trimming: 3 bases; J trimming: 2 bases; junction bases outside the gene matches: 3. The CDR3 has 14 residues. The CDR3 DNA follows: TGTGCCAGCAGCTTCGGGACAGCACAAGAGACCCAGTACTTC. It codes for CASSFGTAQETQYF. The full variable domain, rest sourced from reference TRBV11-3 and TRBJ2-5, is EAGVVQSPRYKIIEKKQPVAFWCNPISGHNTLYWYLQNLGQGPELLIRYENEEAVDDSQLPKDRFSAERLKGVDSTLKIQPAELGDSAVYLCASSFGTAQETQYFGPGTRLLVL.

The chain uses TRBV7-3 and TRBJ1-1, with TRBD1 identical over 8 bases. V shed 6 bases and J 4 bases; nucleotides not matched to a gene: 4. This CDR3 comprises 13 residues. Germline V lookup: CDR1 SGHTA, CDR2 FQGTGA. The CDR3 DNA follows: TGTGCCAGCAGACGAACAGGGGGCACTGAAGCTTTCTTT. Translated, it gives CASRRTGGTEAFF. The whole variable domain, filled in from reference TRBV7-3 and TRBJ1-1, reads GAGVSQTPSNKVTEKGKYVELRCDPISGHTALYWYRQSLGQGPEFLIYFQGTGAADDSGLPNDRFFAVRPEGSVSTLKIQRTERGDSAVYLCASRRTGGTEAFFGQGTRLTVV.